This is a list of T cell receptor beta chains from one sample in a study of metastatic and nonmetastatic thyroid tumors. TCRdb reprocessed the PCR reads via MiXCR. The top ten clones hold roughly an eighth of a sample with some 22,000 clones, under 25% of them seen once. The sample comprised tumor tissue. The receptors were gathered from a female donor with papillary thyroid cancer or a benign thyroid nodule (not recorded which). Some clones in this sample may be carry-over from other donors' samples. Each CDR3 is given with its conserved first and last residue. Fields, in order: J gene, V gene, CDR3 protein.

TRBJ2-3 TRBV5-1 CASSLKEGLGSTDTQYF
TRBJ2-3 TRBV7-2 CASSLAGVRTDTQYF
TRBJ2-7 TRBV20-1 CSASLPGLGTLWEQYF
TRBJ2-7 TRBV20-1 CSASKASDEQYF
TRBJ2-7 TRBV6-2/TRBV6-3 CASSYSTGGGYESYEQYF
TRBJ2-4 TRBV7-2 CASSLRIGGENIQYF
TRBJ1-2 TRBV7-2 CASSLVNHGYTF
TRBJ2-2 TRBV28 CASSPMGGIIVGELFF
TRBJ2-2 TRBV5-1 CASRVGVTGEELFF
TRBJ2-1 TRBV15 CATSRDNLREDNEQFF
TRBJ2-1 TRBV7-9 CASSLGVVRDEQFF
TRBJ1-6 TRBV27 CASSKDSHLSPLHF
TRBJ1-5 TRBV12-3/TRBV12-4 CASSPICPGGQPQHF
TRBJ2-3 TRBV3-1 CASSQDRATSDTQYF
TRBJ2-5 TRBV11-2 CASSFDRTDVETQYF